The 16 T cell receptor beta chains in this list originate from one sample, sequenced in a study of blood T cell repertoires in COVID-19. TCRdb's copy holds only in-frame clones and misses some; the assay was immunoSEQ multiplex PCR. The sample yields some 250,000 clones, less than 90% seen once. The sample comprised peripheral blood. These receptors were collected from a man aged 55 to 70 with acute or convalescent COVID-19.

The chain recombines TRBV15 with TRBJ2-7; D is undetermined. The V gene's germline CDR1 is LNHNV and CDR2 YYDKDF (reference sequence). The CDR3 loop spans 13 amino acids. Trimming left V 0 bases short and J 4 bases short, with 7 bases between. CDR3 protein: CATSREREYEQYF. The CDR3 DNA reads as TGTGCCACCAGCAGAGAGCGAGAGTACGAGCAGTACTTC.

The chain joins TRBV11-2 to TRBJ2-7; 7 nucleotides line up with TRBD1. Losses at the gene ends were 3 bases for V and 3 bases for J; bases not matched to a gene: 2. Germline V gives CDR1 SGHAT, CDR2 FQNNGV. The CDR3 totals 13 residues. CDR3 loop: CASSFRDSYEQYF. DNA of the CDR3: TGTGCCAGCAGCTTCCGGGACAGCTACGAGCAGTACTTC.

This chain links TRBV6-1 with TRBJ1-1; 7 bases fit TRBD1. Germline V lookup: CDR1 MNHNS, CDR2 SASEGT. Trimming at V came to 6 bases and at J to 2 bases, leaving 9 bases not matched to a gene. This CDR3 comprises 15 residues. Written as DNA, the CDR3 is TGTGCCAGCAGGGATTCCGGGACAGTCAACACTGAAGCTTTCTTT. Protein sequence: CASRDSGTVNTEAFF.

This clone occurred a few times. The rearrangement joins TRBV4-1 to TRBJ1-2; D not certain. V dropped 1 base and J dropped 4 bases, with 10 bases sitting between them. The CDR3 length is 14 residues. CDR1 and CDR2 from the germline V gene are MGHRA and YSYEKL. This chain's CDR3 is CASSQASGTYGYTF. The CDR3 DNA sequence: TGCGCCAGCAGCCAAGCTTCAGGAACCTATGGCTACACCTTC.

V usage is TRBV7-9 and J usage is TRBJ2-1; TRBD2 might be the D (5 bases). The CDR3 has 16 amino acids. With 2 bases removed from V and 6 bases from J, the gap between germline ends came to 17 bases. Germline V gives CDR1 SEHNR, CDR2 FQNEAQ (reference sequence). CDR3 bases: TGTGCCAGCAGCTTAATAGGGAGATCTGGCATCAATGAGCAGTTCTTC. This translates into CASSLIGRSGINEQFF.

In regard to this clone: The DNA is omitted, as the CDR3 cannot be located on it reliably, and the CDR3 follows TCRdb's listing. V is TRBV21-1 and J is TRBJ2-6; the D call TRBD2 from the table was never checked on the DNA. TRBV21-1 is designated a pseudogene. The CDR3 length equals 22 residues, ends included. This CDR3 reads CAKNPGLAGEGSFASGANVLTF.

The chain couples TRBV7-6 to TRBJ2-1, with 9 bases that match TRBD2. The CDR3 contains 19 residues. With V trimmed by 1 base and J by 7 bases, 17 bases remained unmatched. Germline loops: CDR1 SGHVS, CDR2 FNYEAQ. The CDR3 DNA reads TGTGCCAGCAGCTTAGGAGGGGAGATGGCGGGAGGGCCGAGGAATGAGCAGTTCTTC. It encodes CASSLGGEMAGGPRNEQFF. Variable domain in full (rest from reference TRBV7-6 and TRBJ2-1): GAGVSQSPRYKVTKRGQDVALRCDPISGHVSLYWYRQALGQGPEFLTYFNYEAQQDKSGLPNDRFSAERPEGSISTLTIQRTEQRDSAMYRCASSLGGEMAGGPRNEQFFGPGTRLTVL.

The chain joins TRBV6-5 to TRBJ1-1; 7 nucleotides align to TRBD1. The CDR3 has 14 residues. Germline assignment: CDR1 MNHEY and CDR2 SVGAGI. Trimming at V came to 8 bases and at J to 0 bases, leaving 6 bases not matched to a gene. CDR3 residues: CASGTVLMNTEAFF. The CDR3 region has the DNA TGTGCCAGCGGGACAGTCCTGATGAACACTGAAGCTTTCTTT.

This chain joins TRBV19 and TRBJ2-5; 8 bases align to TRBD2. Germline loops: CDR1 LNHDA, CDR2 SQIVND (reference sequence). The CDR3 is 14 residues long. The junction had 6 bases not matched to a gene; V was cut back by 5 bases and J by 4 bases. Written as DNA, the CDR3 is TGTGCCAGTAGTCATCACAGCGGGAGAGAGACCCAGTACTTC. This encodes CASSHHSGRETQYF.

This clone was counted once. This chain links TRBV11-2 with TRBJ2-3; TRBD1 matches 8 bases. Germline V gives CDR1 SGHAT, CDR2 FQNNGV. The V gene end was trimmed by 4 bases and the J gene end by 0 bases; junction bases not matched to a gene: 9. The CDR3 is made up of 17 amino acids. The CDR3 DNA sequence: TGTGCCAGCAGCTCATTAGGCAGGGGGCCTAGCACAGATACGCAGTATTTT. Translated, it gives CASSSLGRGPSTDTQYF.

Note on this clone: The same CDR3 is also encoded by other DNA sequences in this sample. This chain uses TRBV11-3 with TRBJ2-5; D is unclear. With 1 base removed from V and 1 base from J, the gap between germline ends came to 7 bases. CDR1 and CDR2 from the germline V gene are SGHNT and YENEEA. The CDR3 runs to 14 residues. CDR3: CASSLGPSQETQYF. DNA of the CDR3: TGTGCCAGCAGCTTAGGGCCTTCCCAAGAGACCCAGTACTTC.

V usage is TRBV7-3 and J usage is TRBJ2-5, with 14 bases matching TRBD2. The junction had 10 bases not matched to a gene; V was cut back by 5 bases and J by 5 bases. Germline CDR1 SGHTA, CDR2 FQGTGA. This CDR3 contains 17 residues. The CDR3 is CASSPTGTSGRGETQYF. CDR3 coding DNA: TGTGCCAGCAGCCCGACCGGGACTAGCGGGAGAGGGGAGACCCAGTACTTC.

This clone showed up just once. The chain uses TRBV11-2 and TRBJ2-7, with 9 positions matching TRBD1. The CDR3 has 16 residues. Unmatched junction bases numbered 7, after V lost 1 base and J lost 3 bases. In germline, CDR1 is SGHAT, CDR2 FQNNGV. CDR3 sequence (DNA): TGTGCCAGCAGCTTAGCCGCCGGGACAGGGAACTACGAGCAGTACTTC. This gives the protein CASSLAAGTGNYEQYF.

This chain connects TRBV29-1 to TRBJ2-1, with 12 bases matching TRBD2. Germline trimming cut 4 bases from V and 12 bases from J; bases unmatched to any gene: 7. CDR3 length equals 13 residues. Per the germline V gene, CDR1 is SQVTM and CDR2 is ANQGSEA. CDR3 in amino acids: CSVGGLAGGRQFF. In nucleotides, the CDR3 is TGCAGCGTTGGGGGGCTAGCGGGAGGGCGGCAGTTCTTC.

The chain has TRBV13 and TRBJ2-3; a weak D match, TRBD2 (6 bases). The CDR3 is 17 residues long. Germline V gene data show CDR1 as PRHDT and CDR2 as FYEKMQ (reference sequence). V was pared by 2 bases and J by 4 bases, with 19 bases between. Here the CDR3 reads CASSLWPPGSDADTQYF. CDR3 nucleotide sequence: TGTGCCAGCAGCTTATGGCCCCCCGGGAGTGATGCAGATACGCAGTATTTT.

The rearrangement uses TRBV6-5 and TRBJ1-5, with 8 bases that match TRBD1. In germline, CDR1 is MNHEY, CDR2 SVGAGI. This CDR3 is 15 amino acids long. The ends lost 5 bases at V and 2 bases at J; junction bases unmatched: 5. CDR3 protein: CASSTGTGGNQPQHF. For the CDR3, the DNA is TGTGCCAGCAGTACCGGGACAGGCGGCAATCAGCCCCAGCATTTT.